The T cell receptor (beta chain) described here comes from a study of beta chain features in type 1 diabetes (dated by TCRdb to the late 2010s). In terms of the full investigation: Mean age, gender distribution, total cell number and subset yield were not different between patients and healthy donors. Across all samples, roughly 110,000,000 sorted cells were examined, and cell number per subset correlated strongly with RNA yield. The study compared the TCRB repertoires of sorted circulating CD4+ T cell subsets in recently diagnosed type 1 diabetes patients with those in matched healthy donors. Naive and central memory subsets were obtained from all 30 or so donors, but regulatory and stem cell-like memory subsets were isolated from only 8 patients and roughly eight healthy donors. What the study reported, not specific to this receptor: Because small numbers of individuals were included in the HLA sub-analyses, any influence of HLA type on TCRB rearrangement was left unresolved. Type 1 diabetes patients showed a moderate but significant shortening of TCRB CDR3 length in all four CD4+ subsets. Sequencing cDNA rather than genomic DNA could over-represent highly expressing activated cells, although activation and CD3 levels did not differ between groups. Naive, central memory and regulatory TCRB repertoires appeared more similar among patients than among healthy donors. PCR may preferentially amplify shorter templates, but because patient and control samples were amplified and corrected together, any resulting skew would affect both groups equally. At VDJ recombination sites, patients with type 1 diabetes made fewer insertions and deleted more nucleotides, a pattern implying thymic rearrangement abnormalities.

The High Capacity cDNA Reverse Transcription Kit was used to reverse transcribe all of the isolated RNA, meaning that expressed TCRB transcripts were what got sequenced. Deep immunoSEQ sequencing was applied to naive, central memory and regulatory T cell samples, giving an average of roughly 3.3 million total reads per sample. Sorted cells were lysed in RLT buffer and RNA was extracted with DNase-treated RNeasy Micro or Mini kits, depending on cell number. Each cell subset was processed separately to prevent cross-contamination, with patient and healthy donor samples processed together. Using the immunoSEQ multiplex PCR, TCRB sequences were amplified from cDNA into 87-bp fragments spanning the CDR3 region. The amplicons were sequenced using the Illumina HiSeq platform. The authors' pipeline ran thus. PCR bias was corrected computationally using synthetic template baselines, and reads within Hamming distance 2 were collapsed, with unmergeable singletons discarded. By aligning reads against IMGT, V, D and J genes, CDR3 length, and insertions or deletions at six rearrangement sites were assigned. Within each subset, clonotype counts were normalized to sorted cell number, and only after that were true diversity and Gini coefficients computed with the tcR R package. Repertoire sharing was quantified using the overlap coefficient calculated on TCRB nucleotide sequences. Out-of-frame TCRB sequences from naive cells were analyzed to stand in for the pre-selection repertoire. As stored in TCRdb, this immuneACCESS dataset retains in-frame rearrangements with V and J assigned. A fraction of the clones does not appear; measured against another copy, unresolved V genes explain less than half of the discrepancy, and the remainder lacks a known reason. That table supplies the V and J calls and clone size; D and trimming were determined from the DNA. The sample yields 300,000 to 400,000 clones; less than 15% were counted once. Clones ranked in the top ten supply about 0.015% of the sample.

A single peripheral blood draw of 90 to 150 mL on average was collected from each donor into heparinised tubes. A BD FACSAria II was used to sort naive, central memory, regulatory and stem cell-like memory CD4+ T cells with a panel that included CD45RO, CCR7, CD25, CD127, CD95 and CD27. Purity was above 95% for every sorted population. PBMCs were separated immediately by Lymphoprep density gradient centrifugation and were stained directly, without being cultured. Samples were stained and sorted in pairs, with one healthy donor and one patient per experiment, so that batch effects were minimized. Via the germline V gene, CDR1 is SGHVS and CDR2 FQNEAQ. After removal of 3 bases from V and 3 bases from J, the junction retains 6 bases not matched to a gene. Including cysteine and phenylalanine, the CDR3 has 16 amino acids. Only the CDR3 DNA stays, 48 bases, in frame from base 1. This clone was recorded a few times. Its specific antigen is unknown. No clone much larger than this one lies a single base away; base qualities are absent.

Rearrangement joined TRBV7-8 to TRBJ2-3, with 10 bases matching TRBD2. Input material: naive CD4+ T cells from blood. Per the publication, the cell subset or site label means: true naive CD4+ T cells. The receptor's source is a woman younger than 35 with type 1 diabetes. The CDR3 has the sequence CASSFVRAGGTDTQYF. The DNA reads as follows: TGTGCCAGCAGCTTTGTCAGAGCGGGAGGGACAGATACGCAGTATTTT.